This TCR beta chain derives from a study of precursors of human CD4 cytotoxic T cells (dated by TCRdb to the late 2010s). Some background on the complete study: CD4+ memory subsets from some 15 donors in total were covered by the bulk TCR-seq analysis. TCR-seq analysis of roughly 15 donors yielded TCRalpha and TCRbeta chain sequences (table S7). Study-wide conclusions, independent of this receptor: More restricted TCR repertoires, with lower diversity and more expanded clonotypes, were shown by IL-7Rhigh and IL-7R- TEMRA subsets than by TCM and TEM subsets. Only 13 of the 14 donors were included in some of the bulk TCR-seq comparisons, which suggests that not every subset was available for every donor. According to the authors, an observational design in humans cannot definitively determine the direction of differentiation between precursor and effector cells. Expanded effector clonotypes accounted for a larger share of IL-7Rhigh TEMRA clonotypes than of TEM or TCM clonotypes.

CDR1 and CDR2, per the germline V gene (reference sequence), are DFQATT and SNEGSKA. V lost 6 bases and J lost 0 bases, and the count of bases not matched to a germline gene is 2. Inclusive of the bounding cysteine and phenylalanine, the CDR3 is 13 residues long. Here the CDR3 DNA is all that survives: 39 bases in frame from base 1. As regards this clonotype: Its target antigen remains unknown. Per-nucleotide qualities are absent, and no much larger clonotype sits a single base away.

To test for a precursor-effector relationship among CD4 cytotoxic T cells, four sorted CD4+ memory subsets (TCM, TEM, IL-7Rhigh TEMRA, IL-7R- TEMRA) underwent bulk UMI-based TCR sequencing. Cells were obtained from peripheral blood mononuclear cells that had been isolated from human blood. TCRdb lists the instrument as Illumina MiSeq. Under the source paper's analysis protocol: The Shannon-Wiener index, calculated in VDJtools, was used to measure repertoire diversity. Expanded TCRbeta clonotypes were defined as those with a clonotype frequency of at least 3. TCRdb trimmed the raw reads at Q25, called clones with MiXCR and kept productive beta chains. Every CDR3 protein is listed once, alongside the most common genes and DNA of its rows. V and J calls and clone size were set by TCRdb, not the authors. Recorded for this sample are a few hundred distinct CDR3 sequences; 20% to 30% of them occurred a single time. Of the sample, roughly 50% falls within the top ten clones.

The sequence was collected from a human donor in good health. Sequencing was done on a sample of memory CD4+ T cells from blood (PBMCs). The chain is encoded by TRBV20-1 joined to TRBJ2-4; 7 central bases correspond to TRBD1. CDR3 protein: CSAYRGAKNIQYF. The nucleotides read TGCAGTGCGTACAGGGGAGCCAAAAACATTCAGTACTTC.